This TCR beta chain was documented in a study of shared clonotypes between healthy human individuals. Study-wide points: Expectations were that clonotype sharing among donors would be affected by sequencing depth.

Together with CD45RO+ cells, CCR7-negative CD45RA+ TemRA cells were included in CD8 memory. The CDR3 is 14 residues long. V lost 2 bases, J lost 2 bases, and 8 bases lay in between. Germline V CDR1 and CDR2: SGHKS, YYEKEE (reference sequence). In this sample, this clone turned up a few times. What it binds is unknown. Some clones are missing from TCRdb's copy, which holds only in-frame ones; the method was immunoSEQ multiplex PCR. The table shows some 700,000 clones, with around 90% occurring only once. Sequenced: memory CD8+ T cells from PBMCs. Subset described: CD45RO+ cells pooled with CCR7-negative TemRA cells. The V gene is TRBV5-5, the J gene TRBJ2-1; D is uncertain. This TCR derives from a man aged 18 to 29 in good health. Some clones in this sample may be carry-over from other donors' samples. The CDR3 coding sequence is TGTGCCAGCAGCTTTGGTAACCCCTACAATGAGCAGTTCTTC. This codes for CASSFGNPYNEQFF.